This note documents a single TCR beta chain sequence. The data originate from a study of blood T cell repertoires in COVID-19. Looking at the study overall: Some COVID-19 samples were acute and others convalescent; all came from the United States, Italy and Spain. T cells, B-cell-depleted T cells, or PBMCs provided the cDNA or gDNA that served as material.

As handled by the study authors: It was from reference gene primer amplification that nucleated cell counts were estimated. Assay: immunoSEQ multiplex PCR; the TCRdb copy retains only in-frame clones and omits some. The DNA gave D and trimming, while V, J and clone size come from that table. The sample yields roughly 150,000 clones, around 89% seen once. Trimming shortened V by 7 bases and J by 4 bases, and 14 bases separated the two germline ends. From germline, CDR1 is MNHEY and CDR2 SVGAGI. CDR3 length: 14 amino acids. V gene TRBV6-5 combines with J gene TRBJ2-1; perhaps TRBD2 as D (6 bases). The sample was peripheral blood. This clonotype originated in a woman in her sixties or seventies with active COVID-19. The CDR3 sequence is CASKARDFYNEQFF. The CDR3 DNA sequence: TGTGCCAGCAAGGCCCGGGACTTTTACAATGAGCAGTTCTTC.